This is a list of T cell receptor beta chains from one sample in a study of a mutant IDH1 vaccine in newly diagnosed glioma. The method was immunoSEQ multiplex PCR; TCRdb's version includes in-frame clones alone and lacks a portion of them. The sample consists of 50,000 or so clones, around four fifths of them appearing once. These receptors lack a known antigen. This sample comprised PBMCs, obtained from a glioma patient whose treatment included an IDH1 peptide vaccine. These receptors all stem from a woman aged 45-60 years with glioma. The CDR3 runs from the conserved cysteine through the conserved F or W. Fields, in order: CDR3 protein, CDR3 DNA, V gene, D gene, clone size, J gene. The D gene is left open where the match is weak. Clone size is given for some rows only: seen once, a few or many times, or a class if the clone is expanded.

CDR3 protein: CASSLVLLRTVGVQETQYF
CDR3 DNA: TGTGCCAGCAGCTTGGTCCTCCTGAGGACAGTTGGCGTCCAAGAGACCCAGTACTTC
V gene: TRBV5-4
D gene: -
clone size: -
J gene: TRBJ2-5

CDR3 protein: CASTISGGTTEAFF
CDR3 DNA: TGTGCCAGCACCATATCAGGGGGGACCACTGAAGCTTTCTTT
V gene: TRBV11-3
D gene: TRBD1
clone size: once
J gene: TRBJ1-1

CDR3 protein: CASSLRKNTEAFF
CDR3 DNA: TGTGCCAGCAGCTTACGAAAGAACACTGAAGCTTTCTTT
V gene: TRBV11-3
D gene: -
clone size: -
J gene: TRBJ1-1

CDR3 protein: CASSPQETQYF
CDR3 DNA: TGTGCCAGCAGTCCACAAGAGACCCAGTACTTC
V gene: TRBV6-5
D gene: -
clone size: once
J gene: TRBJ2-5

CDR3 protein: CASSFGTGGDEKLFF
CDR3 DNA: TGTGCCAGCAGCTTTGGGACAGGGGGAGATGAAAAACTGTTTTTT
V gene: TRBV7-2
D gene: TRBD1
clone size: -
J gene: TRBJ1-4

CDR3 protein: CASKLTGYTDTQYF
CDR3 DNA: TGCGCCAGCAAATTGACAGGGTACACAGATACGCAGTATTTT
V gene: TRBV5-1
D gene: TRBD1
clone size: -
J gene: TRBJ2-3

CDR3 protein: CASSQDIQGPYEQYF
CDR3 DNA: TGCGCCAGCAGCCAAGATATTCAGGGCCCCTACGAGCAGTACTTC
V gene: TRBV4-3
D gene: -
clone size: -
J gene: TRBJ2-7

CDR3 protein: CAISDRESNQPQHF
CDR3 DNA: TGTGCCATCTCCGACAGGGAAAGCAATCAGCCCCAGCATTTT
V gene: TRBV5-4
D gene: TRBD1
clone size: few
J gene: TRBJ1-5

CDR3 protein: CASSLKGGNQPQHF
CDR3 DNA: TGTGCCAGCAGCTTAAAGGGGGGCAATCAGCCCCAGCATTTT
V gene: TRBV7-8
D gene: -
clone size: -
J gene: TRBJ1-5

CDR3 protein: CSVERDRASGYTF
CDR3 DNA: TGCAGCGTTGAACGGGACAGGGCTTCTGGCTACACCTTC
V gene: TRBV29-1
D gene: TRBD1
clone size: few
J gene: TRBJ1-2

CDR3 protein: CASSEGGGTEAFF
CDR3 DNA: TGTGCCAGTAGCGAAGGGGGGGGCACTGAAGCTTTCTTT
V gene: TRBV19
D gene: -
clone size: -
J gene: TRBJ1-1

CDR3 protein: CAVDRGYEQYF
CDR3 DNA: TGTGCAGTGGACAGGGGCTACGAGCAGTACTTC
V gene: TRBV30
D gene: TRBD1
clone size: -
J gene: TRBJ2-7

CDR3 protein: CASRGNTIYF
CDR3 DNA: TGTGCCAGCAGAGGAAACACCATATATTTT
V gene: TRBV27
D gene: -
clone size: few
J gene: TRBJ1-3

CDR3 protein: CASSVVGAGNTIYF
CDR3 DNA: TGTGCCAGCAGCGTTGTGGGAGCTGGAAACACCATATATTTT
V gene: TRBV9
D gene: -
clone size: -
J gene: TRBJ1-3

CDR3 protein: CAIEGGTDTQYF
CDR3 DNA: TGTGCCATCGAAGGGGGCACGGATACGCAGTATTTT
V gene: TRBV10-3
D gene: TRBD1
clone size: -
J gene: TRBJ2-3

CDR3 protein: CASSSSGQGPYGYTF
CDR3 DNA: TGTGCCAGTAGTTCATCGGGACAGGGGCCCTATGGCTACACCTTC
V gene: TRBV19
D gene: TRBD1
clone size: -
J gene: TRBJ1-2

CDR3 protein: CASSQDWMGGAGEQYF
CDR3 DNA: TGTGCCAGCAGCCAAGATTGGATGGGGGGGGCCGGCGAGCAGTACTTC
V gene: TRBV4-2
D gene: -
clone size: -
J gene: TRBJ2-7

CDR3 protein: CASSVWPSGTDTQYF
CDR3 DNA: TGTGCCAGCAGCGTTTGGCCTAGCGGAACAGATACGCAGTATTTT
V gene: TRBV9
D gene: TRBD2
clone size: -
J gene: TRBJ2-3

CDR3 protein: CASSDRQGAIEQYF
CDR3 DNA: TGTGCCAGCAGTGACAGGCAGGGGGCGATCGAGCAGTACTTC
V gene: TRBV6-1
D gene: TRBD1
clone size: once
J gene: TRBJ2-7

CDR3 protein: CASRLGPLNTEAFF
CDR3 DNA: TGTGCCAGCAGACTAGGACCGCTGAACACTGAAGCTTTCTTT
V gene: TRBV27
D gene: -
clone size: -
J gene: TRBJ1-1

CDR3 protein: CASSLIAGAETQYF
CDR3 DNA: TGTGCCAGCAGCTTAATAGCGGGGGCAGAGACCCAGTACTTC
V gene: TRBV7-2
D gene: TRBD2
clone size: -
J gene: TRBJ2-5

CDR3 protein: CASRPDRPRGDTIYF
CDR3 DNA: TGTGCCAGCAGACCTGACAGACCTCGGGGGGACACCATATATTTT
V gene: TRBV7-9
D gene: -
clone size: -
J gene: TRBJ1-3

CDR3 protein: CASSFPDRSDTQYF
CDR3 DNA: TGCGCCAGCAGCTTCCCGGACAGGAGCGATACGCAGTATTTT
V gene: TRBV5-1
D gene: TRBD1
clone size: -
J gene: TRBJ2-3

CDR3 protein: CARGGARSNQPQHF
CDR3 DNA: TGTGCCAGGGGAGGGGCTAGGAGCAATCAGCCCCAGCATTTT
V gene: TRBV19
D gene: -
clone size: -
J gene: TRBJ1-5

CDR3 protein: CASSQRAKGTQTNEKLFF
CDR3 DNA: TGTGCCAGCTCACAAAGAGCGAAGGGAACCCAGACTAATGAAAAACTGTTTTTT
V gene: TRBV18
D gene: -
clone size: once
J gene: TRBJ1-4

CDR3 protein: CASSWGTGNQPQHF
CDR3 DNA: TGTGCCAGCAGCTGGGGGACAGGGAATCAGCCCCAGCATTTT
V gene: TRBV5-5
D gene: TRBD1
clone size: few
J gene: TRBJ1-5

CDR3 protein: CASSFPPAGYLREKLFF
CDR3 DNA: TGTGCCAGCAGCTTCCCACCGGCAGGGTATCTTCGTGAAAAACTGTTTTTT
V gene: TRBV7-8
D gene: -
clone size: -
J gene: TRBJ1-4

CDR3 protein: CASSLMTGTGGYEQYF
CDR3 DNA: TGTGCCAGCAGCTTAATGACCGGGACAGGGGGCTACGAGCAGTACTTC
V gene: TRBV5-6
D gene: TRBD1
clone size: -
J gene: TRBJ2-7

CDR3 protein: CASSSPSGGYTDTQYF
CDR3 DNA: TGTGCCAGCAGTTCCCCCAGCGGGGGGTACACAGATACGCAGTATTTT
V gene: TRBV27
D gene: TRBD2
clone size: -
J gene: TRBJ2-3

CDR3 protein: CASSGGGTGVETQYF
CDR3 DNA: TGTGCCAGCAGTGGGGGGGGGACAGGGGTAGAGACCCAGTACTTC
V gene: TRBV7-2
D gene: TRBD1
clone size: once
J gene: TRBJ2-5

CDR3 protein: CASSVAGTINEKLFF
CDR3 DNA: TGTGCCAGCAGCGTAGCCGGAACTATTAATGAAAAACTGTTTTTT
V gene: TRBV9
D gene: -
clone size: once
J gene: TRBJ1-4

CDR3 protein: CSVGTGFSETQYF
CDR3 DNA: TGCAGCGTGGGGACAGGGTTTTCAGAGACCCAGTACTTC
V gene: TRBV29-1
D gene: TRBD1
clone size: -
J gene: TRBJ2-5

CDR3 protein: CASGAGNTIYF
CDR3 DNA: TGTGCCTCCGGGGCGGGAAACACCATATATTTT
V gene: TRBV7-3
D gene: -
clone size: once
J gene: TRBJ1-3

CDR3 protein: CASSPSGGVIAVQYF
CDR3 DNA: TGTGCCAGCAGTCCCTCGGGAGGCGTCATCGCCGTGCAGTACTTC
V gene: TRBV25-1
D gene: TRBD2
clone size: -
J gene: TRBJ2-7

CDR3 protein: CATSRERGWDYGYTF
CDR3 DNA: TGTGCCACCAGCAGAGAACGGGGCTGGGACTATGGCTACACCTTC
V gene: TRBV15
D gene: -
clone size: once
J gene: TRBJ1-2

CDR3 protein: CASSQETSGGYTDTQYF
CDR3 DNA: TGTGCCAGCAGCCAAGAGACTAGCGGGGGCTACACAGATACGCAGTATTTT
V gene: TRBV4-2
D gene: TRBD2
clone size: -
J gene: TRBJ2-3

CDR3 protein: CASSEGPGQHNEKLFF
CDR3 DNA: TGTGCCAGCAGTGAGGGACCGGGACAGCATAATGAAAAACTGTTTTTT
V gene: TRBV6-1
D gene: TRBD1
clone size: -
J gene: TRBJ1-4

CDR3 protein: CASSRQGGAANVLTF
CDR3 DNA: TGTGCCAGCAGCCGACAGGGGGGAGCGGCCAACGTCCTGACTTTC
V gene: TRBV14
D gene: TRBD1
clone size: medium-sized
J gene: TRBJ2-6

CDR3 protein: CASSLTVQETQYF
CDR3 DNA: TGTGCCAGCAGCTTGACAGTACAAGAGACCCAGTACTTC
V gene: TRBV5-4
D gene: -
clone size: -
J gene: TRBJ2-5

CDR3 protein: CASSQRKQGRLFMSDTEAFF
CDR3 DNA: TGTGCCAGCAGCCAGAGGAAACAGGGGCGTCTGTTCATGTCCGACACTGAAGCTTTCTTT
V gene: TRBV14
D gene: TRBD1
clone size: once
J gene: TRBJ1-1

CDR3 protein: CASSDRPSFLSTDTQYF
CDR3 DNA: TGTGCCAGCAGTGACCGGCCTTCCTTTCTGTCCACAGATACGCAGTATTTT
V gene: TRBV6-1
D gene: -
clone size: -
J gene: TRBJ2-3

CDR3 protein: CASSLSGTARIYGYTF
CDR3 DNA: TGTGCCAGCAGCTTAAGTGGGACAGCCAGAATCTATGGCTACACCTTC
V gene: TRBV13
D gene: TRBD1
clone size: -
J gene: TRBJ1-2

CDR3 protein: CASSRRDRDYEQYF
CDR3 DNA: TGTGCCAGCAGCCGCCGGGACAGAGACTACGAGCAGTACTTC
V gene: TRBV5-4
D gene: TRBD1
clone size: once
J gene: TRBJ2-7

CDR3 protein: CASSQGRSGGQETQYF
CDR3 DNA: TGTGCTAGCAGCCAAGGGCGGAGTGGGGGTCAAGAGACCCAGTACTTC
V gene: TRBV4-2
D gene: -
clone size: -
J gene: TRBJ2-5

CDR3 protein: CASSPRDRGPAGEKLFF
CDR3 DNA: TGTGCCAGCAGCCCCCGGGACAGGGGGCCGGCTGGGGAAAAACTGTTTTTT
V gene: TRBV7-9
D gene: TRBD1
clone size: -
J gene: TRBJ1-4

CDR3 protein: CSVVQGVIGEAFF
CDR3 DNA: TGCAGCGTTGTCCAAGGGGTTATTGGTGAAGCTTTCTTT
V gene: TRBV29-1
D gene: -
clone size: -
J gene: TRBJ1-1

CDR3 protein: CASSEERDRNSYEQYF
CDR3 DNA: TGTGCCAGCAGTGAGGAAAGGGACCGGAACTCCTACGAGCAGTACTTC
V gene: TRBV6-1
D gene: -
clone size: -
J gene: TRBJ2-7

CDR3 protein: CASSIRRDKSSGNTIYF
CDR3 DNA: TGTGCCAGTAGTATACGCCGGGACAAGAGCTCTGGAAACACCATATATTTT
V gene: TRBV19
D gene: -
clone size: once
J gene: TRBJ1-3

CDR3 protein: CASSGWTGLNTEAFF
CDR3 DNA: TGTGCCAGCAGTGGATGGACGGGACTGAACACTGAAGCTTTCTTT
V gene: TRBV6-1
D gene: -
clone size: -
J gene: TRBJ1-1

CDR3 protein: CASSLGSGHNSPLHF
CDR3 DNA: TGTGCCAGCAGCTTGGGGTCAGGGCATAATTCACCCCTCCACTTT
V gene: TRBV5-4
D gene: -
clone size: -
J gene: TRBJ1-6

CDR3 protein: CASSLLFPGLPF
CDR3 DNA: TGTGCCAGCAGTTTACTCTTTCCAGGTTTACCCTTC
V gene: TRBV28
D gene: -
clone size: once
J gene: TRBJ1-2

CDR3 protein: CASSGGWGSVREQYF
CDR3 DNA: TGTGCCAGCAGTGGGGGGTGGGGGAGCGTCAGGGAGCAGTACTTC
V gene: TRBV6-1
D gene: -
clone size: -
J gene: TRBJ2-7

CDR3 protein: CASSVVGIGGGANVLTF
CDR3 DNA: TGTGCCAGCAGCGTAGTAGGGATAGGCGGTGGGGCCAACGTCCTGACTTTC
V gene: TRBV9
D gene: -
clone size: -
J gene: TRBJ2-6

CDR3 protein: CASSRTESNYGYTF
CDR3 DNA: TGTGCCAGCAGCCGGACGGAGTCTAACTATGGCTACACCTTC
V gene: TRBV7-8
D gene: -
clone size: medium-sized
J gene: TRBJ1-2

CDR3 protein: CASSREGELTYNSPLHF
CDR3 DNA: TGCGCCAGCAGCCGAGAAGGGGAATTGACCTATAATTCACCCCTCCACTTT
V gene: TRBV5-1
D gene: -
clone size: -
J gene: TRBJ1-6